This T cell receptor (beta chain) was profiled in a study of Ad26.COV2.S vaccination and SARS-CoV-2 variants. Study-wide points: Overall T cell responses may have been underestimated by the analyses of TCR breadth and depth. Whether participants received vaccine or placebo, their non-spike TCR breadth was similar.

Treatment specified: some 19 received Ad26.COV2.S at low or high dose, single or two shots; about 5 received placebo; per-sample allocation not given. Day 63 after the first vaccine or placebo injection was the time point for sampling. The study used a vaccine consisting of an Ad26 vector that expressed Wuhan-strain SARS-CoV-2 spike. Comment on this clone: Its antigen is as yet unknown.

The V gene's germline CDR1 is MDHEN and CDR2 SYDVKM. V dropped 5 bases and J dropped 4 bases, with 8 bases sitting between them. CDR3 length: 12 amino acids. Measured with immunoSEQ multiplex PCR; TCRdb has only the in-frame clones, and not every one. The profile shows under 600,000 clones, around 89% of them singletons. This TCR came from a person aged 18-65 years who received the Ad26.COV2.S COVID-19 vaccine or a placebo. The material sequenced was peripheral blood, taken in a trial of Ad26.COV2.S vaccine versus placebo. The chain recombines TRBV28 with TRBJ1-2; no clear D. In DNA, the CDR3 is TGTGCCAGCAGTCAACCGGTCTATGGCTACACCTTC. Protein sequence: CASSQPVYGYTF.